This T cell receptor (beta chain) derives from a study of cytomegalovirus exposure and HLA in healthy donors (dated by TCRdb to 2017 to 2019). About the investigation overall: An earlier analysis of a few hundred of the donors reported approximately 300 Gb of sequence data and 95 million to 120 million unique TCR beta sequences obtained from around 170 million T cells. The aim of the study was to test whether cataloging public T cell receptors could identify signatures of past pathogen exposure. An early release that covered 640 HLA-typed donors contained 300 to 350 gigabases of sequencing data and about 84 million unique TCR sequences. About 5 DR-DQ haplotypes were handled as single units for association and clustering, since linkage in the cohort was strong. In the later analysis, no new phenotypic data were used to find candidate immune exposures; instead, reliance was placed on TCR beta sequences and their occurrence across donors. HLA typing included class I and class II loci at four-digit resolution. Among 300 to 450 genotyped donors of the cohort, an average of about 240,000 unique TCR beta nucleotide sequences were sequenced per donor, 15% to 20% of them non-productive. Among the roughly 400 genotyped donors, around 81% belonged to the genetic ancestry cluster associated with self-reported Caucasian donors. The study combined high-throughput TCR immunosequencing, statistical association of individual TCRs with disease status, and machine learning to predict cytomegalovirus infection status. A later analysis re-analyzed previously published TCR beta repertoires from 600 to 850 donors and added high-resolution HLA genotyping to study TCR occurrence patterns. A separate validation cohort of 100 to 150 different subjects was used in addition to the approximately 610-subject first cohort. Genome-wide SNP genotypes for about three fifths of the roughly 700 donors were used in a later genetic analysis, which treated that subset as a discovery cohort. Donor age, sex, ethnicity and CMV serostatus were collected together with the repertoire data. Every repertoire in the discovery cohort had been generated on one and the same sequencing platform. In an earlier analysis of several hundred of the donors, high-throughput TCR beta sequencing was used to judge whether each TCR beta V gene segment behaved as functional or pseudogenic. Typing coverage differed by locus: A, B, C, DRB1 and DQB1 were typed in about 620-630 donors, DQA1 in about 560, DPA1 in 600 to 610, and DPB1 in just under 490. The T cell repertoires of 670 or so subjects were profiled by immunosequencing and related to cytomegalovirus serostatus. Summary of the overall study and its limitations: The authors suggested that the approach could potentially be extended to other disease states and immunological phenotypes. In an earlier analysis of 587 of the donors, most TCR beta V segments appeared in productive rearrangements about 87% or about 30% of the time, broadly matching IMGT annotations. Compared with the 666-donor mean, donors in an Asian-associated ancestry cluster had fewer N-insertions in productive TCRs, according to a later genetic analysis. Specific HLA alleles were associated with 15,000 to 20,000 TCR beta sequences at a false discovery rate of 0.05 in a later analysis. Because counts were too low, around 18 rarely observed V segments, including chromosome 9 orphons, were left out of the earlier analysis of a few hundred of the donors. According to a later analysis, most CMV-associated TCR beta chains appeared to be HLA-restricted, and the HLA associations seemed to be driven largely by CMV exposure. In vitro tests confirmed that three of the cytomegalovirus-associated TCR beta chains recognize cytomegalovirus antigens. Because HLA typing was missing for some donors at each locus, association tests included only the typed subset. Most TCR sequences were observed very rarely across donors, whereas some public TCRs were present in many individuals. Cytomegalovirus status was reported to be diagnosed by the classifier with high specificity and sensitivity in both the original and validation cohorts. In this cohort, only TCR beta chains were sequenced, and detectable features were limited by the absence of alpha or paired-chain data. In a later genetic analysis, a missense DCLRE1C variant was associated with V-gene and J-gene trimming of TCR beta chains, and the association was replicated in an independent cohort. In the study, some 160 TCR beta chains were listed as associated with cytomegalovirus. CMV serostatus was the only immune exposure information available for the cohort. In a later analysis, the rate of TCR association differed among HLA loci, with DRB1 alleles having the most associated TCRs and HLA-C alleles having the fewest. When HLA alleles, especially DR and DQ, strongly co-occurred, attributing TCR associations to individual alleles was difficult. A later analysis found that HLA-associated TCR beta chains were more clonally expanded and had lower generation probabilities than equally common non-associated chains. A further reported finding was that TCR beta sequences accurately predicted the HLA-A and HLA-B alleles for most subjects in the first cohort. Presence/absence analyses assumed roughly uniform sequencing depth across donors, an assumption that may not hold. The 87-base-pair reads could not distinguish some IMGT-functional V segments, including TRBV6-2 and TRBV6-3, so those segments were excluded. The sequencing pipeline was judged likely to have produced a cluster of highly shared sequence variants as a technical artifact. Correlated functional status among segregating V segments might be attributable to linkage disequilibrium, but an unknown experimental factor could not be ruled out. In a later analysis, several top co-occurrence clusters were reported to appear linked to parvovirus B19, influenza, CMV and Epstein-Barr virus.

Including the terminal cysteine and phenylalanine, the CDR3 comprises 14 residues. Only the CDR3 DNA is retained, 42 bases long and in frame from the first base. Relative to germline, V is missing 8 bases and J is missing 0 bases, with 7 bases of the junction outside any gene match. Taken from the germline V gene (reference sequence), the CDR1 and CDR2 loops are SEHNR and FQNEAQ. Libraries came from the immunoSEQ multiplex PCR assay. For the multiplex PCR, a mixture combining 60 forward primers for TCR Vbeta segments and 13 reverse primers for TCR Jbeta segments was used. A multiplex PCR assay on genomic DNA amplified the CDR3 region of rearranged TCR beta genes. The amplified TCR beta libraries were sequenced on the Illumina HiSeq System as 87-base-pair reads. Per the original workflow: Across the 500 to 700 repertoires, a later analysis counted 78 million or so unique TCR beta chains, about 10 million of which were shared by at least two donors. A nearest-neighbor algorithm error-corrected the raw reads and collapsed the reads into unique sequences, merging closely related sequences to remove PCR and sequencing errors. CDR3 sequences were aligned to IMGT reference sequences to assign V, D and J gene segments. Each retained sequence needed at least a six-nucleotide match to both a V gene segment and a J gene segment. Rearrangements were called productive when the CDR3 lacked stop codons and stayed in frame with V and J; all others were non-productive. Following IMGT convention, CDR3 was defined as the stretch from the second conserved V-encoded cysteine up to the conserved J-encoded phenylalanine. In an earlier analysis of more than 550 of the donors, sequences lacking an unambiguous match to a single V gene segment were excluded. An earlier analysis of around 600 of the donors classified V segments as functional when productive rearrangements were above 56.7% and as segregating when the standard deviation between donors was above 5%. A statistical classification framework was built for diagnosing cytomegalovirus status from the catalog of TCR beta chain sequences. V and J gene assignment, in a later analysis, came from comparing TCR nucleotide sequences with IMGT/GENE-DB human TR gene sequences. In a later analysis, CDR3 sequences and most-parsimonious VDJ recombination scenarios were assigned using the TCRdist pipeline. In a later analysis, each TCR beta chain was defined by its CDR3 amino acid sequence together with its V-gene family, and reads lacking a unique V-gene family were excluded. To address suspected cross-contamination and a sequencing artifact, a later analysis removed several hundred highly shared, low-generation-probability nucleotide sequences. In a later analysis, a clonal expansion index for each public chain was calculated from normalized within-repertoire ranks of inferred template counts. A later analysis computed generation probabilities with a VDJ recombination model fitted to out-of-frame rearrangements, and checked the results against IGoR. A later analysis scored TCR-TCR, TCR-HLA and TCR-CMV co-occurrence with hypergeometric tests, applying a repertoire-size bias correction to TCR pairs. To estimate false discovery rates, a later analysis permuted the HLA or CMV assignments 20 times. In a later analysis, co-occurring TCRs were grouped with DBSCAN, and TCRdist sequence similarity was added when clustering was performed within HLA-allele-positive subsets. Repertoires with fewer than 30,000 or more than 120,000 public chains were left out of co-occurrence clustering, as were four to six repertoires with anomalous nucleotide sharing. The source is immuneACCESS, and TCRdb retained only in-frame sequences with V and J called. Part of the clones is not carried over; for the studies checked, unresolved V genes explain less than half of this, and the remainder is unexplained. V, J and clone size were drawn from that table, and D and trimming were deduced from the DNA. Present in this sample are roughly 100,000 clones, around four fifths of which were seen just once. The top ten hold 1.3% of the sample.

The cohort was made up of about 670 healthy bone marrow donors. At the time of sampling, every cohort member was nominally healthy, though immune exposures that went unrecorded were likely present. The donor tested CMV seronegative and was one of the 352 seronegative cohort members. A peripheral blood sample was provided by each donor, and peripheral blood mononuclear cells were used for TCR beta sequencing. The Qiagen DNeasy Blood Extraction Kit was used to extract genomic DNA from the blood cell samples. Points on this clone: The antigen it binds to is not known. Base qualities are not at hand, and no much larger clone is one base apart.

This TCR was recovered from a man aged 25-40 years in good health and CMV-seronegative. The chain links TRBV7-9 with TRBJ2-7; TRBD2 lines up with 7 middle nucleotides. Sequences were obtained from PBMCs. The nucleotides read TGTGCCAGCTCCAAGGGCGGGAGCTCCTACGAGCAGTACTTC. Its protein is CASSKGGSSYEQYF.